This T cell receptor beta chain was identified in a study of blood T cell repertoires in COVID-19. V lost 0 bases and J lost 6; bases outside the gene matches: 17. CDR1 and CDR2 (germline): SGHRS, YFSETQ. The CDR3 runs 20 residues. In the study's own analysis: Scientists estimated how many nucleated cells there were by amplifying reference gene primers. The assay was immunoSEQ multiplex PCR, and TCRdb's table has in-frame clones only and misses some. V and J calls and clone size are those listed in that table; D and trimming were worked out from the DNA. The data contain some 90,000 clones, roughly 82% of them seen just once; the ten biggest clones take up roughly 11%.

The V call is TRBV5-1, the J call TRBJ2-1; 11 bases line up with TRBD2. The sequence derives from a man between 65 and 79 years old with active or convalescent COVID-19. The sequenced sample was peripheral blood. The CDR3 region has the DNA TGCGCCAGCAGCTTGGAAGCTAGCGGGGGGTCGTTCAACAGGGTCAATGAGCAGTTCTTC. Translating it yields CASSLEASGGSFNRVNEQFF.